Sequencing of this T cell receptor (beta chain) was carried out in a study of T cells in Graves' hyperthyroidism and ophthalmopathy. General study results and limits: Most thyroid clonotypes expanded above 0.001 were also detected in blood. Prediction of ophthalmopathy progression came a median around 6.1 months pre-onset.

Trimming removed 3 bases from V and 2 bases from J, with 10 bases in between. The germline V gene has CDR1 SQVTM and CDR2 ANQGSEA. The CDR3 totals 13 residues. This clonotype has just a few counts. Its antigen is not identified. It was RNA transcripts that yielded the amplified TCR beta CDR3 regions. The TCR CDR3 first-round RT-PCR relied on the HTBI primer set. TCRdb reprocessed the multiplex PCR reads with MiXCR, giving one entry per CDR3 protein. Of approximately 620,000 distinct CDR3 sequences listed, roughly 15% are singletons. Sequenced input: blood. This chain joins TRBV29-1 and TRBJ2-5; the D gene is possibly TRBD1 (6 bases). This receptor was identified in a woman in her thirties or forties with Graves' ophthalmopathy. DNA for the CDR3: TGCAGCGTTGAGGGACAATTACAAGAGACCCAGTACTTC. As protein: CSVEGQLQETQYF.